This T cell receptor beta chain is from a study of shared clonotypes between healthy human individuals. Findings and caveats of the study: Among the subsets, naive ones generally showed larger estimated richness than memory ones.

Trimming at V came to 5 bases and at J to 5 bases, leaving 3 bases not matched to a gene. CDR3 length: 13 amino acids. Germline V lookup: CDR1 SGDLS, CDR2 YYNGEE. For every subset, genomic DNA was evenly distributed across several immunoSEQ plates. The table came from immunoSEQ multiplex PCR; TCRdb's copy has only in-frame clones and leaves some out. The sample holds some 2.4 million clones, more than 85% seen once. There were no recent acute infections or vaccinations among the donors, who were healthy HIV-negative adults. Comment on this clone: Its antigen is not known.

Material: naive CD4+ T cells from PBMCs. Specified subset: CD45RA+ positively selected. This clonotype originated in a man aged 18 to 35 in good health. Some clones in this sample may be carry-over from other donors' samples. The chain carries TRBV9 and TRBJ1-1; 10 positions match TRBD1. The CDR3 loop is CASRGQGRTEAFF. CDR3 DNA: TGTGCCAGCAGGGGACAGGGGAGGACTGAAGCTTTCTTT.